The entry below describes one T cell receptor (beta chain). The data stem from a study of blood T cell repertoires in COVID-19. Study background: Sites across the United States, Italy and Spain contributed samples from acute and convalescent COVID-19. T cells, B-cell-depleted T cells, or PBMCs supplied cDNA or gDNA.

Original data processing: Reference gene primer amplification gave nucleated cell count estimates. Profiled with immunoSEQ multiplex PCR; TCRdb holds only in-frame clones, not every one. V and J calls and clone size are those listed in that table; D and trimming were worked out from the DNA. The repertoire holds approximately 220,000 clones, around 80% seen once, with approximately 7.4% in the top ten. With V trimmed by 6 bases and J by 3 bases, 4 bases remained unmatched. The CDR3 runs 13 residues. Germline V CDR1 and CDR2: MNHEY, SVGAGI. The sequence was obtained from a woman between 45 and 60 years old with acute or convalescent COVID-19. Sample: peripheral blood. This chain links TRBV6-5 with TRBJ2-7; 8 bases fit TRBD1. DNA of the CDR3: TGTGCCAGCAGCGGGACAGGCAACTACGAGCAGTACTTC. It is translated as CASSGTGNYEQYF.